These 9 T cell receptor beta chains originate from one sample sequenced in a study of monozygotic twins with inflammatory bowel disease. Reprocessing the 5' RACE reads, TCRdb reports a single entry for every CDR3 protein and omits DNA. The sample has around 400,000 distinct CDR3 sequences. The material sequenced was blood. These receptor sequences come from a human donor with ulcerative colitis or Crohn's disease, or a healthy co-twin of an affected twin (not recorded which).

This CDR3 is CASSLVPPLEPIFAFF. The rearrangement uses TRBV12-3 or TRBV12-4 and TRBJ1-1; TCRdb selects TRBD1, and the lack of DNA leaves this call unchecked. CDR3 length equals 16 residues.

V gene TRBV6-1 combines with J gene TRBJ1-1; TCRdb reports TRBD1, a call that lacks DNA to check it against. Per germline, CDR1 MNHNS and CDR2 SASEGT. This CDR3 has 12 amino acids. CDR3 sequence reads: CASIWGDTEAFF.

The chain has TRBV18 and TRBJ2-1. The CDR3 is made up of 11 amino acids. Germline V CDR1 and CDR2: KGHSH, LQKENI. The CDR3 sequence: CASSEALEQFF.

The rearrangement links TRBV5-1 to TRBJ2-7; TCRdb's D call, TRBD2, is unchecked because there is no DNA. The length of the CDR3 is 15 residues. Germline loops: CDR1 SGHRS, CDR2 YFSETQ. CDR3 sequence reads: CASSLVASGLYEQYF.

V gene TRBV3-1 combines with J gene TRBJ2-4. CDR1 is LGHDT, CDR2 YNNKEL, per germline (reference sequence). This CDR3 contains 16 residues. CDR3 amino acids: CASSQVGGLAKNIQYF.

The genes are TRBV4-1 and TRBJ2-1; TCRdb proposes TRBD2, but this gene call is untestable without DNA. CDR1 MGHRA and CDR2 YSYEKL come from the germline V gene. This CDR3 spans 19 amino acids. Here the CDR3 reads CASSALAADYSSSYNEQFF.

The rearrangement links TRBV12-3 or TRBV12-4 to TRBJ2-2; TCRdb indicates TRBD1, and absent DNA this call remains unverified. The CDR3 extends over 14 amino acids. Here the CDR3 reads CASNPGTNTGELFF.

CDR3 loop: CASSSTAWNEKLFF. This chain uses TRBV11-2 with TRBJ1-4. CDR3 length equals 14 residues. The germline V gene encodes CDR1 SGHAT and CDR2 FQNNGV.

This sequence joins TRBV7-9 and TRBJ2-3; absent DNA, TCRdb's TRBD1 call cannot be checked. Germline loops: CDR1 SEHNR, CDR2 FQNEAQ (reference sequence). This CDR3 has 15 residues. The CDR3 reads CASSARDRVTDTQYF.